This TCR beta chain derives from a study of CD8+ T cells in alopecia areata. At the level of the study: Those patients who were treated received oral tofacitinib, which was given at 5 to 10 mg twice daily for moderate-to-severe alopecia areata.

From germline, CDR1 is SQVTM and CDR2 ANQGSEA. V shed 7 bases and J shed 5 bases, with 17 bases lying between them. CDR3 length equals 14 residues. TCR sequencing used cDNA made by reverse transcription of extracted RNA. Assay used: immunoSEQ multiplex PCR; TCRdb lists only in-frame clones, some missing. The table records approximately 300,000 clones, more than 45% of them present only once. Treatment here: oral pan-JAK inhibitor, 5-10 mg twice daily. Lesional scalp punch biopsies and peripheral blood were collected from alopecia areata patients. The V gene is TRBV29-1, the J gene TRBJ2-2; D ambiguous. This clonotype originated in a human donor with alopecia areata. The sequencing here drew on CD4+ T cells sorted from blood, taken at week 24, from a patient treated with tofacitinib. The CDR3 DNA sequence: TGCAGCGGAAGGGCAACTGCGAGGACCGGGGAGCTGTTTTTT. Amino acids: CSGRATARTGELFF.